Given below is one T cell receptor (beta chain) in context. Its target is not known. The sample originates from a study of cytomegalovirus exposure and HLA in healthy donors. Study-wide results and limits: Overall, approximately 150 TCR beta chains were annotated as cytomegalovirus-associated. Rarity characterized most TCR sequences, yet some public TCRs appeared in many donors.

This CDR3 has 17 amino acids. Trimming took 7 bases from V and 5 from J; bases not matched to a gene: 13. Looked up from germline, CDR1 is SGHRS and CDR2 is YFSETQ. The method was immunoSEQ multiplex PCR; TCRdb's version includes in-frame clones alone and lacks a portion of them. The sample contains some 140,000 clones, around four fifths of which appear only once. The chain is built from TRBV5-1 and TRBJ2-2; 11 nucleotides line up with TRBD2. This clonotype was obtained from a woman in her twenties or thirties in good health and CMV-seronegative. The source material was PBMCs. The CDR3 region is CASGSWAASGGTGELFF. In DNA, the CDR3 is TGCGCCAGCGGCTCCTGGGCTGCTAGCGGGGGGACCGGGGAGCTGTTTTTT. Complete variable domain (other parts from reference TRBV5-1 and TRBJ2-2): KAGVTQTPRYLIKTRGQQVTLSCSPISGHRSVSWYQQTPGQGLQFLFEYFSETQRNKGNFPGRFSGRQFSNSRSEMNVSTLELGDSALYLCASGSWAASGGTGELFFGEGSRLTVL.